What follows are 20 T cell receptor beta chains derived from one specimen sequenced in a study of blood T cell repertoires in COVID-19. Libraries were prepared by immunoSEQ multiplex PCR; TCRdb keeps only in-frame clonotypes and omits some of them. The repertoire has roughly 250,000 clones, roughly three quarters of them found once; the top ten carry 4%. Sample: peripheral blood. The receptors come from a woman aged 40 to 50 with active or convalescent COVID-19.

V and J are TRBV15 and TRBJ1-1, with 9 bases that match TRBD1. Germline CDR1 reads LNHNV; CDR2 reads YYDKDF (reference sequence). This CDR3 contains 16 residues. Trimming took 0 bases from V and 3 from J; bases not matched to a gene: 5. CDR3 amino acids: CATSRERTGVDTEAFF. In DNA, the CDR3 is TGTGCCACCAGCAGAGAGAGGACAGGGGTGGACACTGAAGCTTTCTTT.

The chain couples TRBV24-1 to TRBJ2-1; 7 nucleotides line up with TRBD2. Germline trimming cut 0 bases from V and 10 bases from J; bases unmatched to any gene: 5. Germline loops: CDR1 KGHDR, CDR2 SFDVKD. CDR3 size: 14 residues. This chain's CDR3 is CATSDLQIGGEQFF. CDR3 nucleotides: TGTGCCACCAGTGATTTGCAAATCGGGGGGGAGCAGTTCTTC.

The rearrangement joins TRBV12-3 or TRBV12-4 to TRBJ1-2, with 7 positions matching TRBD1. This CDR3 comprises 13 residues. The V gene end was trimmed by 3 bases and the J gene end by 4 bases; junction bases not matched to a gene: 2. CDR3 amino acids: CASSFGQAYGYTF. In nucleotides, the CDR3 is TGTGCCAGCAGTTTCGGACAGGCCTATGGCTACACCTTC.

The rearrangement uses TRBV2 and TRBJ2-1, with a possible D match to TRBD2 (7 bases). CDR1 is SNHLY and CDR2 is FYNNEI in the germline V gene. V dropped 8 bases and J dropped 9 bases, with 14 bases sitting between them. This CDR3 has 12 amino acids. DNA for the CDR3: TGTGCCAGCGGGGGGGGCGTAAGTGAGCAGTTCTTC. The encoded protein is CASGGGVSEQFF.

V and J are TRBV28 and TRBJ1-5; 10 bases agree with TRBD1. The germline gives CDR1 MDHEN, CDR2 SYDVKM. CDR3 length: 15 amino acids. V lost 3 bases to trimming and J lost 4 bases; unmatched junction nucleotides: 3. CDR3 protein: CASSFGTGDNQPQHF. CDR3 DNA: TGTGCCAGCAGTTTCGGGACAGGGGATAATCAGCCCCAGCATTTT.

This clone has a single count. CDR3 protein: CSVLGAAEQYF. DNA for the CDR3: TGCAGTGTCCTAGGGGCCGCCGAGCAGTACTTC. J is TRBJ2-7 and V is TRBV20-1; D is perhaps TRBD1 (5 bases). The CDR3 totals 11 residues. Germline CDR1 and CDR2: DFQATT and SNEGSKA (reference sequence). The V end was cut by 7 bases, the J end by 6 bases, with 13 bases between.

The chain carries TRBV4-1 and TRBJ2-2; 14 bases are a match to TRBD2. The CDR3 runs 17 residues. Germline CDR1 is MGHRA and CDR2 is YSYEKL. The V gene end was trimmed by 4 bases and the J gene end by 4 bases; junction bases not matched to a gene: 5. As DNA, the CDR3 is TGCGCCAGCAGCCTGGGGACTAGCGGGGGTGGCACCGGGGAGCTGTTTTTT. Protein sequence: CASSLGTSGGGTGELFF.

A word on this clone: The same CDR3 is also encoded by other DNA sequences in this sample. The chain's CDR3 is CASSLGQGTEAFF. The CDR3 nucleotides are TGTGCCAGCAGTTTGGGGCAGGGGACTGAAGCTTTCTTT. The V call is TRBV12-3 or TRBV12-4, the J call TRBJ1-1; TRBD1 might be the D (6 bases). Trimming stripped 3 bases from V and 5 bases from J, with 10 bases between. The CDR3 has 13 residues.

The chain uses TRBV28 and TRBJ1-5; 7 bases map to TRBD1. CDR3 length equals 13 residues. In germline, CDR1 is MDHEN, CDR2 SYDVKM. The V gene end was trimmed by 5 bases and the J gene end by 6 bases; junction bases not matched to a gene: 4. The CDR3 bases are TGTGCCAGCAGTACAGGGGTGGTTCAGCCCCAGCATTTT. Protein product: CASSTGVVQPQHF.

In its sample, this clone was seen once. V is TRBV15 and J is TRBJ2-7; D is unresolved. V lost 3 bases to trimming and J lost 0 bases, with 12 bases between them. The germline V gene encodes CDR1 LNHNV and CDR2 YYDKDF (reference sequence). This CDR3 comprises 15 residues. The CDR3 sequence is CATSRGRQSSYEQYV. The CDR3 nucleotides read TGTGCCACCAGCAGGGGCCGTCAAAGCTCCTACGAGCAGTACGTC.

The chain is built from TRBV29-1 and TRBJ1-1; D is undetermined. Trimming took 5 bases from V and 4 from J, leaving 14 bases between them. CDR3 length: 13 amino acids. Germline V CDR1 and CDR2: SQVTM, ANQGSEA. Written as DNA, the CDR3 is TGCAGCGTTATGACGGGAGGTAGCACTGAAGCTTTCTTT. Its translation: CSVMTGGSTEAFF.

The chain joins TRBV2 to TRBJ2-5, with 9 bases lining up with TRBD1. The germline CDR1 and CDR2 sequences are SNHLY and FYNNEI. Trimming took 9 bases from V and 4 from J; bases not matched to a gene: 6. The CDR3 has 13 amino acids. CDR3 nucleotides: TGTGCCAGTCTCCGGGACAGGGTAGAGACCCAGTACTTC. Its translation: CASLRDRVETQYF.

The rearrangement joins TRBV5-1 to TRBJ1-6, with D possibly being TRBD1 (5 bases). The CDR3 contains 14 residues. Trimming removed 3 bases from V and 6 bases from J, with 10 bases in between. CDR1 is SGHRS and CDR2 is YFSETQ in the germline V gene. The CDR3: CASSSQGTNSPLHF. The CDR3, as DNA: TGCGCCAGCAGCTCCCAGGGTACTAATTCACCCCTCCACTTT.

The gene calls are TRBV6-5 and TRBJ2-7; 12 nucleotides match TRBD2. The CDR3 loop spans 15 amino acids. Germline trimming cut 2 bases from V and 3 bases from J; bases unmatched to any gene: 2. Germline lookup yields CDR1 MNHEY and CDR2 SVGAGI. CDR3 DNA sequence: TGTGCCAGCAGTTACCGGGGACTAGCGGGCTACGAGCAGTACTTC. Protein: CASSYRGLAGYEQYF.

The chain uses TRBV24-1 and TRBJ1-2; 7 bases are a match to TRBD1. V lost 10 bases, J lost 2 bases, and 6 bases stayed unmatched. Germline-derived CDR1 and CDR2 are KGHDR and SFDVKD. The CDR3 length is 13 residues. In DNA, the CDR3 is TGTGCCACAAGGGACAGAGAGAACTATGGCTACACCTTC. Translated: CATRDRENYGYTF.

The chain couples TRBV6-6 to TRBJ1-5; the match to TRBD1 covers 7 bases. CDR1 is MNHNY and CDR2 is SVGAGI in the germline V gene (reference sequence). V was pared by 5 bases and J by 0 bases, with 10 bases of the junction left unmatched. The CDR3 is made up of 17 amino acids. The CDR3 sequence is CASSLDRAWGSNQPQHF. In nucleotides, the CDR3 is TGTGCCAGCAGTCTCGACAGGGCCTGGGGTAGCAATCAGCCCCAGCATTTT.

The chain is built from TRBV6-5 and TRBJ2-7, with D unclear. This CDR3 has 15 residues. Germline lookup yields CDR1 MNHEY and CDR2 SVGAGI. V lost 0 bases and J 0 bases, leaving 9 bases between the germline ends. The CDR3, as DNA: TGTGCCAGCAGTTACTCTGGGCAGCACTCCTACGAGCAGTACTTC. It translates to CASSYSGQHSYEQYF.

J is TRBJ1-2 and V is TRBV29-1, with 9 bases that match TRBD1. The CDR3 sequence is 14 residues long. Trimming at V came to 6 bases and at J to 3 bases, leaving 8 bases not matched to a gene. Germline CDR1 reads SQVTM; CDR2 reads ANQGSEA. CDR3 sequence: CSVPGTGLDYGYTF. CDR3 nucleotide sequence: TGCAGCGTCCCCGGGACAGGGTTAGACTATGGCTACACCTTC.

CDR3 residues: CASSQDAVSYGYTF. Written as DNA, the CDR3 is TGTGCCAGCAGCCAAGACGCGGTTAGCTATGGCTACACCTTC. The chain couples TRBV3-1 (or the pseudogene TRBV3-2) to TRBJ1-2; D not certain. The germline V gene has CDR1 LGHDT and CDR2 YNNKEL (reference sequence). The CDR3 has 14 amino acids. The V end lost 0 bases, the J end lost 4 bases, and 9 bases lay between the germline ends.

V is TRBV18 and J is TRBJ2-5, with TRBD2 matching over 9 bases. J gave up 2 bases and V 2 bases, and 6 bases lay outside the gene matches. This CDR3 is built from 16 residues. CDR1 and CDR2 (germline): KGHSH, LQKENI. The CDR3 here is CASSPRAGGPQETQYF. The CDR3 DNA is TGTGCCAGCTCACCAAGGGCGGGGGGGCCGCAAGAGACCCAGTACTTC.